What follows are 27 T cell receptor beta chains derived from one specimen sequenced in a study of cytotoxic CD8 clonotypes in ibrutinib-treated CLL. Clones were sequenced by immunoSEQ multiplex PCR, and TCRdb holds only the in-frame ones, with some missing. This sample has under 300,000 clones, with about 72% found just once. The sample in question was PBMCs, obtained at disease progression, from a patient treated with ibrutinib. The receptors come from a human donor with chronic lymphocytic leukemia.

The rearrangement joins TRBV5-1 to TRBJ2-3; TRBD1 matches 8 bases. V was clipped by 5 bases and J by 0 bases; unmatched bases: 5. The germline CDR1 and CDR2 sequences are SGHRS and YFSETQ. The CDR3 loop spans 15 amino acids. Here the CDR3 DNA reads TGCGCCAGCAGTAAGGACAGGGCTAGCACAGATACGCAGTATTTT. As protein: CASSKDRASTDTQYF.

This chain connects TRBV11-2 to TRBJ2-5, with D unresolved. The ends were cut back, 1 base at V and 1 base at J, with 7 bases in the middle. Germline CDR1 and CDR2: SGHAT and FQNNGV. The CDR3 sequence is 14 residues long. The CDR3 region is CASSLVAFQETQYF. The CDR3 DNA sequence: TGTGCCAGCAGCTTAGTGGCCTTCCAAGAGACCCAGTACTTC.

This clone was detected only a few times. The V and J genes are TRBV5-4 and TRBJ2-2; D is undetermined. This CDR3 spans 14 amino acids. Germline V CDR1 and CDR2: SGHNT, YYREEE (reference sequence). The V and J ends lost 6 bases and 0 bases respectively, with 9 bases between them. The CDR3 loop is CASTENANTGELFF. In nucleotides, the CDR3 is TGTGCCAGCACCGAAAACGCGAACACCGGGGAGCTGTTTTTT.

This sequence joins TRBV6-5 and TRBJ2-2; D may be TRBD1 (6 bases). CDR1 MNHEY and CDR2 SVGAGI come from the germline V gene. Trimming stripped 2 bases from V and 7 bases from J, with 14 bases between. CDR3 size: 15 residues. For the CDR3, the DNA is TGTGCCAGCAGTTACCACTCCCCCAGGGGCGGGGAGCTGTTTTTT. It yields the protein CASSYHSPRGGELFF.

Turning to this clone: This CDR3 is also generated by other DNA sequences in the sample. This sequence joins TRBV20-1 and TRBJ1-4; D is undetermined. CDR1 is DFQATT and CDR2 is SNEGSKA in the germline V gene (reference sequence). V dropped 3 bases and J dropped 8 bases, with 4 bases sitting between them. CDR3 length: 10 residues. CDR3 sequence reads: CSASTEKLFF. The DNA for the CDR3 is TGCAGTGCTAGTACGGAAAAACTGTTTTTT.

This clone was recorded a few times. This chain connects TRBV27 to TRBJ2-7, with 10 bases that match TRBD2. V gave up 5 bases and J gave up 6 bases; unmatched junction bases: 4. Looked up from germline, CDR1 is MNHEY and CDR2 is SMNVEV (reference sequence). This CDR3 region has 13 residues. CDR3: CASSRGLAREQYF. The CDR3 bases are TGTGCCAGCAGTAGGGGACTAGCGCGCGAGCAGTACTTC.

The DNA for the CDR3 is TGTGCCAGCAGTTTTAGCGGGACTTTAAGGGGTGAGCAGTTCTTC. It specifies CASSFSGTLRGEQFF. V gene TRBV28 combines with J gene TRBJ2-1, with TRBD2 matching 8 bases. The CDR3 sequence is 15 residues long. Germline V gives CDR1 MDHEN, CDR2 SYDVKM. V gave up 3 bases and J gave up 9 bases; unmatched junction bases: 10.

This clone was recorded once. The chain uses TRBV5-8 and TRBJ2-3; no clear D. There are 14 residues in the CDR3. Germline V gene sequence: CDR1 SGHTS, CDR2 YDEGEE. V was cut by 0 bases and J by 1 base, with 6 bases left in between. The CDR3 loop reads CASSLAGGTDTQYF. In DNA form, the CDR3 reads TGTGCCAGCAGCTTGGCGGGCGGCACAGATACGCAGTATTTT.

The rearrangement joins TRBV19 to TRBJ2-2, with D unclear. Deletions cut 7 bases from V and 0 bases from J, with 9 bases between. The CDR3 runs 14 residues. Looked up from germline, CDR1 is LNHDA and CDR2 is SQIVND (reference sequence). CDR3 amino acids: CASNLFPNTGELFF. The CDR3 nucleotides are TGTGCCAGTAATTTATTTCCGAACACCGGGGAGCTGTTTTTT.

The chain joins TRBV5-6 to TRBJ2-7; possible D gene TRBD2, 6 bases. The length of the CDR3 is 14 residues. CDR1 is SGHDT, CDR2 YYEEEE, per germline. Trimming shortened V by 4 bases and J by 1 base, and 12 bases separated the two germline ends. CDR3 in amino acids: CASSPGTWSYEQYF. As DNA, the CDR3 is TGTGCCAGCAGCCCAGGGACTTGGTCCTACGAGCAGTACTTC.

This chain connects TRBV28 to TRBJ2-7, with TRBD2 matching over 7 bases. Germline V lookup: CDR1 MDHEN, CDR2 SYDVKM. The CDR3 extends over 14 amino acids. J lost 4 bases, V lost 2 bases, and 5 bases had no gene match. This CDR3 reads CASSLRGGSYEQYF. The CDR3, as DNA: TGTGCCAGCAGTTTACGCGGGGGTTCTTACGAGCAGTACTTC. Combining the CDR3 with reference TRBV28 and TRBJ2-7 gives the whole variable domain DVKVTQSSRYLVKRTGEKVFLECVQDMDHENMFWYRQDPGLGLRLIYFSYDVKMKEKGDIPEGYSVSREKKERFSLILESASTNQTSMYLCASSLRGGSYEQYFGPGTRLTVT.

CDR3 sequence: CASLSPGRPETQYF. The CDR3 DNA sequence: TGTGCCAGCCTTTCACCAGGACGGCCAGAGACCCAGTACTTC. V is TRBV7-2 and J is TRBJ2-5, with unresolved D. Germline values: CDR1 SGHTA, CDR2 FQGNSA. V was pared by 8 bases and J by 4 bases, with 17 bases between. This CDR3 spans 14 amino acids. Complete variable domain (other parts from reference TRBV7-2 and TRBJ2-5): GAGVSQSPSNKVTEKGKDVELRCDPISGHTALYWYRQSLGQGLEFLIYFQGNSAPDKSGLPSDRFSAERTGGSVSTLTIQRTQQEDSAVYLCASLSPGRPETQYFGPGTRLLVL.

The V call is TRBV5-1, the J call TRBJ2-5; 7 bases fit TRBD1. Looked up from germline, CDR1 is SGHRS and CDR2 is YFSETQ. The J segment lost 4 bases and the V segment lost 0 bases, leaving 6 bases of the junction unmatched. CDR3 length equals 15 residues. CDR3 amino acids: CASSLELTGAETQYF. The CDR3, as DNA: TGCGCCAGCAGCTTGGAGCTAACAGGGGCAGAGACCCAGTACTTC. The whole variable domain, filled in from reference TRBV5-1 and TRBJ2-5, reads KAGVTQTPRYLIKTRGQQVTLSCSPISGHRSVSWYQQTPGQGLQFLFEYFSETQRNKGNFPGRFSGRQFSNSRSEMNVSTLELGDSALYLCASSLELTGAETQYFGPGTRLLVL.

This chain connects TRBV7-8 to TRBJ2-7; the match to TRBD2 covers 11 bases. CDR3 length: 15 amino acids. Germline values: CDR1 SGHVS, CDR2 FQNEAQ. V trimming: 6 bases; J trimming: 0 bases; junction bases outside the gene matches: 4. This CDR3 is CASSPTSGVSYEQYF. The DNA for the CDR3 is TGTGCCAGCAGTCCGACTAGCGGGGTCTCCTACGAGCAGTACTTC.

This chain connects TRBV9 to TRBJ2-3; 7 nucleotides line up with TRBD2. The CDR3 has 16 residues. The junction had 11 bases not matched to a gene; V was cut back by 6 bases and J by 1 base. The germline V gene encodes CDR1 SGDLS and CDR2 YYNGEE. The DNA of the CDR3 is TGTGCCAGCACCCGTAGCGGGCGGGGAGGCACAGATACGCAGTATTTT. Protein sequence: CASTRSGRGGTDTQYF.

The V call is TRBV7-6, the J call TRBJ2-3, with a possible D match to TRBD2 (6 bases). Deletions cut 4 bases from V and 2 bases from J, with 22 bases between. The CDR3 length is 18 residues. Germline assignment: CDR1 SGHVS and CDR2 FNYEAQ. Written as DNA, the CDR3 is TGTGCCAGCAGCTCCCTCGGGGGACGGTACTTTGCCACAGATACGCAGTATTTT. Translated: CASSSLGGRYFATDTQYF.

The J gene is TRBJ1-1, the V gene TRBV7-9, with D uncertain. The CDR3 is made up of 14 amino acids. Trimming stripped 5 bases from V and 0 bases from J, with 10 bases between. CDR1 SEHNR and CDR2 FQNEAQ come from the germline V gene (reference sequence). In DNA form, the CDR3 reads TGTGCCAGCAGCCCAGGACGAATGAACACTGAAGCTTTCTTT. Translation: CASSPGRMNTEAFF.

The chain uses TRBV5-1 and TRBJ2-7; maybe TRBD2 (6 bases). This CDR3 region has 16 residues. Germline-derived CDR1 and CDR2 are SGHRS and YFSETQ. Trimming removed 0 bases from V and 0 bases from J, with 13 bases in between. The CDR3 region has the DNA TGCGCCAGCAGCTTGGCCGGGACGGGAGTCTCCTACGAGCAGTACTTC. Translating it yields CASSLAGTGVSYEQYF. Together with reference TRBV5-1 and TRBJ2-7, the CDR3 gives the full variable domain: KAGVTQTPRYLIKTRGQQVTLSCSPISGHRSVSWYQQTPGQGLQFLFEYFSETQRNKGNFPGRFSGRQFSNSRSEMNVSTLELGDSALYLCASSLAGTGVSYEQYFGPGTRLTVT.

The chain links TRBV5-1 to TRBJ2-1; D is unclear. The CDR3 totals 15 residues. Looked up from germline, CDR1 is SGHRS and CDR2 is YFSETQ. V gave up 2 bases and J gave up 0 bases, with 9 bases separating them. CDR3 region: CASSFVRDSYNEQFF. CDR3 nucleotides: TGCGCCAGCAGCTTTGTTCGAGACTCCTACAATGAGCAGTTCTTC.

This clone was observed a few times. The chain is built from TRBV27 and TRBJ1-6, with D unresolved. V was shortened by 5 bases and J by 8 bases, with 16 bases between the two germline ends. The germline gives CDR1 MNHEY, CDR2 SMNVEV (reference sequence). The length of the CDR3 is 15 residues. This chain's CDR3 is CASSPVWGGDSPLHF. CDR3 DNA: TGTGCCAGCAGTCCCGTATGGGGTGGCGATTCACCCCTCCACTTT.

In nucleotides, the CDR3 is TGTGCCAGCAGCTTAGATAGTCCGTGGAGGGGGCAGGGTGGCTACACCTTC. Residues: CASSLDSPWRGQGGYTF. J is TRBJ1-2 and V is TRBV7-8, with TRBD1 identical over 7 bases. Losses at the gene ends were 1 base for V and 7 bases for J; bases not matched to a gene: 15. The CDR3 contains 17 residues. Per germline, CDR1 SGHVS and CDR2 FQNEAQ. Complete variable domain (other parts from reference TRBV7-8 and TRBJ1-2): GAGVSQSPRYKVAKRGQDVALRCDPISGHVSLFWYQQALGQGPEFLTYFQNEAQLDKSGLPSDRFFAERPEGSVSTLKIQRTQQEDSAVYLCASSLDSPWRGQGGYTFGSGTRLTVV.

The chain uses TRBV6-5 and TRBJ1-2, with D perhaps TRBD1 (5 bases). This CDR3 contains 14 residues. CDR1 and CDR2 (germline): MNHEY, SVGAGI. Trimming stripped 4 bases from V and 1 base from J, with 10 bases between. DNA of the CDR3: TGTGCCAGCAGTTCGGGACTCTATAACTATGGCTACACCTTC. This codes for CASSSGLYNYGYTF.

This chain joins TRBV5-1 and TRBJ2-7; maybe TRBD1 (7 bases). The germline V and J ends were trimmed by 4 bases and 0 bases, with 11 bases remaining between them. The CDR3 loop spans 14 amino acids. The germline V gene has CDR1 SGHRS and CDR2 YFSETQ. The CDR3 spells CASSQGGGSYEQYF. The CDR3 DNA reads as TGCGCCAGCAGCCAGGGGGGTGGCTCCTACGAGCAGTACTTC.

This sequence joins TRBV7-3 and TRBJ2-1; a possible D gene is TRBD1 (5 bases). V shed 4 bases and J shed 6 bases, with 10 bases lying between them. Germline-derived CDR1 and CDR2 are SGHTA and FQGTGA. This CDR3 has 13 amino acids. CDR3 amino acids: CASSYAGLNEQFF. The CDR3 DNA sequence: TGTGCCAGCAGCTACGCAGGGCTCAATGAGCAGTTCTTC.

This chain connects TRBV11-3 to TRBJ2-1; D may be TRBD1 (6 bases). V lost 1 base and J lost 9, with 13 bases in between. Germline-derived CDR1 and CDR2 are SGHNT and YENEEA. This CDR3 has 14 amino acids. CDR3 amino acids: CASSLGPGHGEQFF. The DNA of the CDR3 is TGTGCCAGCAGCTTAGGCCCGGGACACGGTGAGCAGTTCTTC.

The V call is TRBV19, the J call TRBJ2-2; D is possibly TRBD2 (6 bases). There are 16 residues in the CDR3. Germline CDR1 reads LNHDA; CDR2 reads SQIVND (reference sequence). The V end lost 2 bases, the J end lost 3 bases, and 13 bases lay between the germline ends. CDR3 sequence: CASSIRRGLDTGELFF. As DNA, the CDR3 is TGTGCCAGTAGTATAAGAAGGGGACTCGACACCGGGGAGCTGTTTTTT. Using reference TRBV19 and TRBJ2-2 for the parts outside the CDR3, the full variable domain is DGGITQSPKYLFRKEGQNVTLSCEQNLNHDAMYWYRQDPGQGLRLIYYSQIVNDFQKGDIAEGYSVSREKKESFPLTVTSAQKNPTAFYLCASSIRRGLDTGELFFGEGSRLTVL.

The V and J genes are TRBV29-1 and TRBJ2-7; D is undetermined. The CDR3 is made up of 11 amino acids. The V gene lost 7 bases and the J gene lost 3 bases, with 10 bases spanning the gap. Germline assignment: CDR1 SQVTM and CDR2 ANQGSEA. Here the CDR3 DNA reads TGCAGCGGCTTCGAAGGCTACGAGCAGTACTTC. This translates into CSGFEGYEQYF.